These 29 T cell receptor beta chains share one sample of origin, sequenced in a study of regulatory T cells in long-lasting Graves disease. TCR beta libraries were built with iRepertoire HTBI primers and Arm-PCR of CDR3 regions. TCRdb fed the multiplex PCR reads into MiXCR, producing one record per CDR3 protein. This sample has roughly 250,000 distinct CDR3 sequences, with 15% to 20% found just once. As for time point: newly diagnosed GD, antithyroid drugs for less than 3 months. Generation of the TCR library employed RNA extracted from PBMCs. This sample also belongs to another study, concerning T cells in Graves' hyperthyroidism and ophthalmopathy.

The sample in question was peripheral blood mononuclear cells (PBMCs), obtained at new diagnosis, from a patient treated with antithyroid drugs. The source is a woman aged 25-40 years with Graves disease.

This clonotype was observed a few times. The chain is built from TRBV20-1 and TRBJ2-3; D is unresolved. Trimming shortened V by 2 bases and J by 5 bases, and 11 bases separated the two germline ends. The CDR3 spans 13 residues. Germline assignment: CDR1 DFQATT and CDR2 SNEGSKA (reference sequence). CDR3 in amino acids: CSARRLIEDTQYF. For the CDR3, the DNA is TGCAGTGCTAGACGGCTAATCGAAGATACGCAGTATTTT.

This clonotype was seen repeatedly, ten times or more. V and J are TRBV12-3 or TRBV12-4 and TRBJ2-1; D may match TRBD1 or TRBD2 (6 bases each). V was trimmed by 1 base and J by 2 bases, leaving 12 bases between them. This CDR3 spans 16 amino acids. As DNA, the CDR3 is TGTGCCAGCAGTTTAGTTATCCGGGGGCCCTACAATGAGCAGTTCTTC. Translating gives CASSLVIRGPYNEQFF.

The rearrangement links TRBV14 to TRBJ2-1; 11 bases are a match to TRBD2. Trimming cost V 3 bases and J 10 bases; bases outside gene matches: 8. The CDR3 is made up of 15 amino acids. CDR1 SGHDN and CDR2 FVKESK come from the germline V gene. The CDR3 is CASSQASGRFREQFF. The CDR3 coding sequence is TGTGCCAGCAGCCAGGCTAGCGGGAGGTTTAGGGAGCAGTTCTTC.

V and J are TRBV7-2 and TRBJ2-5, with 12 bases identical to TRBD2. Unmatched junction bases numbered 1, after V lost 6 bases and J lost 5 bases. This CDR3 has 13 amino acids. Germline CDR1 is SGHTA and CDR2 is FQGNSA. In DNA form, the CDR3 reads TGTGCCAGCAGGACTAGCGGGGGCGAGACCCAGTACTTC. Its protein product is CASRTSGGETQYF.

This clonotype was detected ten times or more. The chain is built from TRBV11-1 and TRBJ2-5; TRBD2 agrees at 14 bases. The V and J ends lost 3 bases and 4 bases, in that order; junction bases with no gene match: 7. This CDR3 is built from 17 residues. Germline V gene data show CDR1 as SGHAT and CDR2 as FQDESV (reference sequence). This CDR3 reads CASSFATGTSGGETQYF. The CDR3, as DNA: TGTGCCAGCAGCTTCGCCACCGGGACTAGCGGGGGAGAGACCCAGTACTTC.

This clonotype was counted many times. The chain joins TRBV27 to TRBJ2-2; 10 bases match TRBD1. The V segment lost 2 bases and the J segment 9 bases; nucleotides outside the gene matches: 6. In germline, CDR1 is MNHEY, CDR2 SMNVEV (reference sequence). The length of the CDR3 is 15 residues. The CDR3, as DNA: TGTGCCAGCAGTTTACTGGGACAGGGGCACCGGGAGCTGTTTTTT. It codes for CASSLLGQGHRELFF.

In its sample, this clonotype was seen many times. J is TRBJ2-7 and V is TRBV20-1; 8 nucleotides agree with TRBD1. Germline CDR1 DFQATT, CDR2 SNEGSKA (reference sequence). Trimming cost V 7 bases and J 4 bases; bases outside gene matches: 6. The CDR3 extends over 12 amino acids. CDR3 coding DNA: TGCAGTGGAACAGACAGGGGATACGAGCAGTACTTC. As protein: CSGTDRGYEQYF.

This clonotype showed up many times. V usage is TRBV12-3 or TRBV12-4 and J usage is TRBJ1-5, with D unclear. The CDR3 covers 15 residues. Trimming removed 3 bases at V and 1 base at J, with 10 bases between. The DNA of the CDR3 is TGTGCCAGCAGTTTGTATCGGCGGAGCAATCAGCCCCAGCATTTT. This translates into CASSLYRRSNQPQHF.

This clonotype was seen a handful of times. The chain is built from TRBV7-9 and TRBJ1-1; a possible D gene is TRBD1 (6 bases). The CDR3 is made up of 12 amino acids. In germline, CDR1 is SEHNR, CDR2 FQNEAQ (reference sequence). V dropped 11 bases and J dropped 5 bases, with 15 bases sitting between them. CDR3 in amino acids: CAGGGTGTEAFF. DNA of the CDR3: TGTGCCGGAGGTGGAACAGGGACTGAAGCTTTCTTT. Full variable domain (outside the CDR3, taken from reference TRBV7-9 and TRBJ1-1): DTGVSQNPRHKITKRGQNVTFRCDPISEHNRLYWYRQTLGQGPEFLTYFQNEAQLEKSRLLSDRFSAERPKGSFSTLEIQRTEQGDSAMYLCAGGGTGTEAFFGQGTRLTVV.

This clonotype has ten or more counts. The chain links TRBV3-1 to TRBJ2-7; TRBD2 agrees at 7 bases. V shed 5 bases, J shed 0 bases, and the junction held 7 bases outside the gene matches. The CDR3 runs 15 residues. Germline loops: CDR1 LGHDT, CDR2 YNNKEL (reference sequence). DNA for the CDR3: TGTGCCAGCAGCGAGCGGGGCCTTAGCTCCTACGAGCAGTACTTC. Its protein product is CASSERGLSSYEQYF.

This clonotype came up many times. The chain is built from TRBV7-9 and TRBJ1-6; unclear D gene. This CDR3 contains 16 residues. Germline lookup yields CDR1 SEHNR and CDR2 FQNEAQ (reference sequence). The V end was cut by 0 bases, the J end by 6 bases, with 12 bases between. In DNA, the CDR3 is TGTGCCAGCAGCTTAGCGTTCACCAGCCTTAATTCACCCCTCCACTTT. It yields the protein CASSLAFTSLNSPLHF.

A note on this clonotype: A much larger clone lies a single base off, so this may be a read error. The chain uses TRBV5-1 and TRBJ1-1; D gene unclear. Germline V CDR1 and CDR2: SGHRS, YFSETQ. Trimming cost V 1 base and J 4 bases, with 14 bases left between them. This CDR3 is built from 15 residues. The CDR3 DNA sequence: TGCGCCAGCAGCTTGAACGGATACATGAGCACTGAAGCTTTCTTT. Protein: CASSLNGYMSTEAFF.

This chain links TRBV10-3 with TRBJ2-7, with D perhaps TRBD2 (6 bases). This CDR3 has 15 residues. Germline V gives CDR1 ENHRY, CDR2 SYGVKD. V lost 1 base and J lost 0, with 10 bases in between. CDR3: CAISELGGSSYEQYF. As DNA, the CDR3 is TGTGCCATCAGTGAGTTGGGGGGAAGCTCCTACGAGCAGTACTTC.

This clonotype was picked up many times. This rearrangement joins TRBV7-2 to TRBJ2-5, with D perhaps being TRBD1 or TRBD2 (6 bases each). Germline-derived CDR1 and CDR2 are SGHTA and FQGNSA. The CDR3 has 15 amino acids. Trimming removed 0 bases at V and 2 bases at J, with 10 bases between. The CDR3 coding sequence is TGTGCCAGCAGCTTAGCGGGGGGCTCGCAAGAGACCCAGTACTTC. Its translation is CASSLAGGSQETQYF.

This clonotype has at least ten counts. V is TRBV5-1 and J is TRBJ2-7; the D is unclear. The CDR3 covers 13 residues. The V gene lost 0 bases and the J gene lost 1 base, with 5 bases spanning the gap. Germline values: CDR1 SGHRS, CDR2 YFSETQ. The CDR3 reads CASSLDYSYEQYF. CDR3 DNA sequence: TGCGCCAGCAGCTTGGACTATTCCTACGAGCAGTACTTC.

This clonotype was found many times. The chain employs TRBV12-3 or TRBV12-4 and TRBJ1-2; D remains ambiguous. There are 10 residues in the CDR3. V gave up 8 bases and J gave up 1 base, with 2 bases separating them. CDR3 sequence: CASGNYGYTF. The CDR3 DNA is TGTGCCAGCGGTAACTATGGCTACACCTTC.

The genes are TRBV18 and TRBJ2-1; D uncertain. The CDR3 runs to 17 residues. The V and J ends lost 3 bases and 3 bases respectively, with 18 bases between them. From germline, CDR1 is KGHSH and CDR2 LQKENI. CDR3 amino acids: CASSPQSLVAFYNEQFF. The CDR3 region has the DNA TGTGCCAGCTCACCCCAATCATTAGTAGCCTTCTACAATGAGCAGTTCTTC.

A note on this clonotype: Given a far larger clone just one base away, this is likely a sequencing read error. The chain employs TRBV6-4 and TRBJ2-1; D is ambiguous. Per germline, CDR1 MRHNA and CDR2 SNTAGT. This CDR3 comprises 13 residues. The CDR3: CAGSLFPYNEQFF. DNA for the CDR3: TGTGCCGGCAGTTTATTTCCCTACAATGAGCAGTTCTTC.

Regarding this clonotype: A far larger clone is off by one base, so a read error is likely. The gene calls are TRBV7-2 and TRBJ1-1; unclear D gene. V lost 4 bases to trimming and J lost 1 base, with 7 bases between them. The germline V gene encodes CDR1 SGHTA and CDR2 FQGNSA. CDR3 length: 13 amino acids. CDR3 loop: CASSSKENTEAFF. The CDR3 region has the DNA TGTGCCAGCAGCTCCAAAGAGAACACTGAAGCTTTCTTT.

This clonotype appeared many times. The rearrangement links TRBV7-9 to TRBJ2-2; 11 positions match TRBD1. CDR3 size: 16 residues. J lost 0 bases, V lost 5 bases, and 2 bases had no gene match. Germline loops: CDR1 SEHNR, CDR2 FQNEAQ (reference sequence). DNA for the CDR3: TGTGCCAGCAGCGAGGGACAGGGGGCGAACACCGGGGAGCTGTTTTTT. It translates to CASSEGQGANTGELFF.

This clonotype came up many times. DNA of the CDR3: TGTGCCAGCAGCGTCGCCCCGGGGGATACGCAGTATTTT. Translation: CASSVAPGDTQYF. The genes are TRBV7-2 and TRBJ2-3; the D gene is possibly TRBD2 (5 bases). Germline V gene lookup returns CDR1 SGHTA and CDR2 FQGNSA. V lost 5 bases to trimming and J lost 6 bases, with 12 bases between them. The CDR3 totals 13 residues.

This clonotype was found many times. The chain joins TRBV5-6 to TRBJ1-6; D possibly corresponds to TRBD1 (5 bases). Deletions cut 3 bases from V and 5 bases from J, with 15 bases between. CDR1 is SGHDT, CDR2 YYEEEE, per germline. This CDR3 is built from 16 residues. The CDR3 bases are TGTGCCAGCAGCTCCCGGCTGGGGGAAGATAATTCACCCCTCCACTTT. It translates to CASSSRLGEDNSPLHF.

This clonotype was seen ten or more times. The chain recombines TRBV7-8 with TRBJ1-1; D is undetermined. The CDR3 contains 14 residues. The germline gives CDR1 SGHVS, CDR2 FQNEAQ. V lost 1 base and J 7 bases, leaving 13 bases between the germline ends. As DNA, the CDR3 is TGTGCCAGCAGCTTAGAGAGGCCTGACCATGAAGCTTTCTTT. It is translated as CASSLERPDHEAFF.

Many counts were recorded for this clonotype. The chain recombines TRBV20-1 with TRBJ2-3, with 10 bases matching TRBD2. This CDR3 is built from 14 residues. After removal of 6 bases from V and 6 bases from J, the junction contained 9 bases not matched to a gene. Germline V lookup: CDR1 DFQATT, CDR2 SNEGSKA (reference sequence). The CDR3 DNA reads TGCAGTGCGTCGAGCGGGGGGGCCACCGATACGCAGTATTTT. It translates to CSASSGGATDTQYF.

This clonotype was counted between two and nine times. The chain recombines TRBV2 with TRBJ2-7, with 8 bases aligning to TRBD1. CDR3 length: 13 residues. Per the germline V gene, CDR1 is SNHLY and CDR2 is FYNNEI. The J segment lost 4 bases and the V segment lost 8 bases, leaving 7 bases of the junction unmatched. CDR3 region: CASVPDRGYEQYF. Written as DNA, the CDR3 is TGTGCCAGCGTCCCCGACAGGGGTTACGAGCAGTACTTC.

The genes are TRBV20-1 and TRBJ2-3, with unresolved D. The V gene lost 1 base and the J gene lost 2 bases, with 10 bases spanning the gap. CDR1 is DFQATT and CDR2 is SNEGSKA in the germline V gene (reference sequence). This CDR3 spans 14 amino acids. CDR3 DNA: TGCAGTGCTAGAGTGGGCACCGCCACAGATACGCAGTATTTT. Amino acid sequence: CSARVGTATDTQYF.

This clonotype has a count of ten or more. This chain uses TRBV19 with TRBJ1-1; possible D gene TRBD1, 6 bases. The CDR3 extends over 12 amino acids. The germline gives CDR1 LNHDA, CDR2 SQIVND (reference sequence). The V end lost 7 bases, the J end lost 11 bases, and 17 bases lay between the germline ends. For the CDR3, the DNA is TGTGCCAGTACCCTGGGGGGGCCGGCGGCTTTCTTT. Encoded protein: CASTLGGPAAFF.

The sample holds many counts of this clonotype. The chain is built from TRBV3-1 and TRBJ1-5; possible D gene TRBD1, 5 bases. Germline CDR1 is LGHDT and CDR2 is YNNKEL (reference sequence). The CDR3 length is 14 residues. Trimming took off 3 bases at V and 8 bases at J, with 14 bases between the two ends. Here the CDR3 reads CASSQGGLLKPQHF. Written as DNA, the CDR3 is TGTGCCAGCAGCCAGGGGGGGTTACTCAAGCCCCAGCATTTT. The full variable domain, rest sourced from reference TRBV3-1 and TRBJ1-5, is DTAVSQTPKYLVTQMGNDKSIKCEQNLGHDTMYWYKQDSKKFLKIMFSYNNKELIINETVPNRFSPKSPDKAHLNLHINSLELGDSAVYFCASSQGGLLKPQHFGDGTRLSIL.

This clonotype came up many times. The rearrangement joins TRBV6-1 to TRBJ2-5, with 7 bases fitting TRBD1. This CDR3 comprises 15 residues. Trimming cost V 4 bases and J 2 bases; bases outside gene matches: 7. Looked up from germline, CDR1 is MNHNS and CDR2 is SASEGT. CDR3 nucleotide sequence: TGTGCCAGCAGTGTTAACAGGGGTCCACAAGAGACCCAGTACTTC. Translation gives CASSVNRGPQETQYF.